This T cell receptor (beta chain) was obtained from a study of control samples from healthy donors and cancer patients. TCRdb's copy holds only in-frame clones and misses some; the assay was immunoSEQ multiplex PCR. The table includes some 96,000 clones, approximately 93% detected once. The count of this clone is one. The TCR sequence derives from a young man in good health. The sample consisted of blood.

CDR3: CASSGGTDGEQYF. CDR3 sequence (DNA): TGTGCCAGCAGCGGGGGGACCGACGGCGAGCAGTACTTC. The V gene is TRBV7-9, the J gene TRBJ2-7, with D possibly being TRBD2 (6 bases). Germline V gene lookup returns CDR1 SEHNR and CDR2 FQNEAQ (reference sequence). CDR3 length: 13 amino acids. V lost 5 bases to trimming and J lost 6 bases, with 14 bases between them.